The present entry profiles one T cell receptor (beta chain) with its context. This entry is derived from a study of blood T cells in healthy people across ages. A J-beta primer mix and a sample-barcoded 5' primer were used in a second PCR of roughly 6 to 12 cycles. TCRdb reprocessed the 5' RACE reads via MiXCR and lists one record per CDR3 protein. This sample carries roughly 800,000 distinct CDR3 sequences, about 62% of them seen once, and the ten largest clones take roughly 22%. Looked up from germline, CDR1 is MNHEY and CDR2 is SVGAGI. This CDR3 is built from 15 residues. Trimming left V 2 bases short and J 4 bases short, with 14 bases between.

This sequence joins TRBV6-5 and TRBJ1-2; tentative D call: TRBD1 (6 bases). The specimen sequenced was blood. This TCR was recovered from a man aged 25-40 years in good health. CDR3 region: CASSYVIGGRYGYTF. In DNA form, the CDR3 reads TGTGCCAGCAGTTACGTTATAGGGGGACGCTATGGCTACACCTTC.